Below are 6 T cell receptor beta chains sequenced from a single sample in a study of T cells in Graves' hyperthyroidism and ophthalmopathy (dated 2019 in TCRdb). Libraries were made using multiplex PCR. Sequencer: Illumina HiSeq 2000. Amplification of TCR beta CDR3 regions was carried out from RNA transcripts. The TCR CDR3 was subjected to a first round of RT-PCR using the HTBI primer set and the Qiagen OneStep RT-PCR kit. TCRdb's own reprocessing of the public reads used fastp at Q25 and MiXCR and kept productive beta chains. Identical CDR3 proteins give one entry, which carries the most common genes and DNA. This sample gives 300,000 to 450,000 distinct CDR3 sequences in total; roughly a sixth of them show up just once. Clones ranked in the top ten supply approximately 33% of the sample. The sample consisted of blood. These receptors originate from a woman aged 30 to 39 with Graves' hyperthyroidism that later progressed to Graves' ophthalmopathy.

There are many counts of this clonotype. This chain uses TRBV5-1 with TRBJ2-5; D remains unclear. The CDR3 is 13 residues long. V shed 0 bases and J shed 3 bases, with 6 bases lying between them. Per the germline V gene, CDR1 is SGHRS and CDR2 is YFSETQ. This chain's CDR3 is CASSLAIEETQYF. As DNA, the CDR3 is TGCGCCAGCAGCTTGGCCATCGAAGAGACCCAGTACTTC.

There are a few counts of this clonotype. The chain combines TRBV12-3 or TRBV12-4 with TRBJ2-7; D unclear. The CDR3 runs to 14 residues. V lost 2 bases, J lost 1 base, and 9 bases lay in between. DNA of the CDR3: TGTGCCAGCAGTTTATCTGCCGGATCCTACGAGCAGTACTTC. It yields the protein CASSLSAGSYEQYF.

The chain uses TRBV28 and TRBJ1-4; 7 bases match TRBD1. CDR1 is MDHEN, CDR2 SYDVKM, per germline. The CDR3 length is 16 residues. Trimming took 4 bases from V and 0 from J; bases not matched to a gene: 5. The DNA of the CDR3 is TGTGCCAGCAGTTCTCAGGGGGAGCCAACTAATGAAAAACTGTTTTTT. Translation: CASSSQGEPTNEKLFF.

V is TRBV20-1 and J is TRBJ2-2; a possible D gene is TRBD1 (6 bases). The CDR3 runs to 15 residues. With 0 bases removed from V and 6 bases from J, the gap between germline ends came to 14 bases. CDR1 is DFQATT and CDR2 is SNEGSKA in the germline V gene (reference sequence). CDR3 in DNA: TGCAGTGCTAGAGACATCCTCAGGGGTTCCGGGGAGCTGTTTTTT. Translation gives CSARDILRGSGELFF.

The V gene is TRBV12-3 or TRBV12-4, the J gene TRBJ2-7, with TRBD1 as a possible D gene (6 bases). The CDR3 length is 12 residues. Trimming pared 5 bases from V and 6 bases from J, leaving 11 bases between. DNA for the CDR3: TGTGCCAGCAGTCAGGGGCTCAGCGAGCAGTACTTC. Translation: CASSQGLSEQYF.

The J gene is TRBJ1-1, the V gene TRBV2; 7 nucleotides agree with TRBD1. The germline gives CDR1 SNHLY, CDR2 FYNNEI. The length of the CDR3 is 14 residues. V gave up 7 bases and J gave up 4 bases; unmatched junction bases: 9. CDR3 protein: CASTPRTGPTEAFF. The CDR3, as DNA: TGTGCCAGCACTCCCCGGACAGGTCCCACTGAAGCTTTCTTT.